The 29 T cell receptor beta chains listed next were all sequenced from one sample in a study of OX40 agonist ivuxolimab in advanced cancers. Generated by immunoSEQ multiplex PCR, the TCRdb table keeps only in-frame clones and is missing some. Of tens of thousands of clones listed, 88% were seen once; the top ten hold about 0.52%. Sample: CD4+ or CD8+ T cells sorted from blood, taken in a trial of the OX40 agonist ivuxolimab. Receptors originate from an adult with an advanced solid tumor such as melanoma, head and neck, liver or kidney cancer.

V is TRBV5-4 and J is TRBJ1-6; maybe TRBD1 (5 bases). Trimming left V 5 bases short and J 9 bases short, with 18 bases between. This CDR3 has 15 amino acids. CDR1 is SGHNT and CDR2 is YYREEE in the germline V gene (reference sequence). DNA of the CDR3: TGTGCCAGCAGGATGGGAGGGGTTCAGGGTTCACCCCTCCACTTT. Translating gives CASRMGGVQGSPLHF.

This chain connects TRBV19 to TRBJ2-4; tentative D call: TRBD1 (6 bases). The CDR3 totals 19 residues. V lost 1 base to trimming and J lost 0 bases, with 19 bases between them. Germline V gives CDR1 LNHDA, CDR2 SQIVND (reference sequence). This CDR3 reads CASSIGIRGLGIAKNIQYF. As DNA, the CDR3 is TGTGCCAGTAGTATAGGAATCAGGGGTTTGGGGATAGCCAAAAACATTCAGTACTTC.

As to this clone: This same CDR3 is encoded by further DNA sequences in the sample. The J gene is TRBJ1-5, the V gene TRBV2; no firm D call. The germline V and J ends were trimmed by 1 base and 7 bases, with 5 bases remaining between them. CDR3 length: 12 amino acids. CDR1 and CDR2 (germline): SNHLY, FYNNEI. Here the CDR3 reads CASSEEVQPQHF. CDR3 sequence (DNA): TGTGCCAGCAGTGAAGAGGTGCAGCCCCAGCATTTT.

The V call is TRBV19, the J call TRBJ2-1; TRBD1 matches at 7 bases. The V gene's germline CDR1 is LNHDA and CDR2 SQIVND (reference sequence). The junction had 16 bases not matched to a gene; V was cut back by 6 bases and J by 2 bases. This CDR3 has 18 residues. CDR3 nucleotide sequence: TGTGCCAGTAGCCGACAGGGTTCCCCTCTTTCAACCTACAATGAGCAGTTCTTC. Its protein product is CASSRQGSPLSTYNEQFF.

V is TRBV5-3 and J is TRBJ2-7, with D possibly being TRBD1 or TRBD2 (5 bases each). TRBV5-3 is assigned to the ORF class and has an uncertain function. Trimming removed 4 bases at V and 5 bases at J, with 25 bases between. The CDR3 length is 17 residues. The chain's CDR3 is CARSPRGVGDNPDEQYF. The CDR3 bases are TGTGCCAGAAGCCCCCGAGGGGTGGGAGATAACCCCGACGAGCAGTACTTC.

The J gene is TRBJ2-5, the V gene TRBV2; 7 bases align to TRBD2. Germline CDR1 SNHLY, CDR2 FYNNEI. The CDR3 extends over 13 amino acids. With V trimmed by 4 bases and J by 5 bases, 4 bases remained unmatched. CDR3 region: CASSGEGRETQYF. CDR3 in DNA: TGTGCCAGCAGTGGGGAGGGGCGGGAGACCCAGTACTTC.

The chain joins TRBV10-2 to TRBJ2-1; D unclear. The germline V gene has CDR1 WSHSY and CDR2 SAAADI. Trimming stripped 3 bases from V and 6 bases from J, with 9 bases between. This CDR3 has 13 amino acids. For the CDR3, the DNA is TGCGCCAGCAGTGAATCGACCCTCAATGAGCAGTTCTTC. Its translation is CASSESTLNEQFF.

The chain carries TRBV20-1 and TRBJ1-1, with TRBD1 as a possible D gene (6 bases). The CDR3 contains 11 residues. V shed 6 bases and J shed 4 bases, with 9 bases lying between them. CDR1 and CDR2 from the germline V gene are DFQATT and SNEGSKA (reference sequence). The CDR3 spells CSATGPTEAFF. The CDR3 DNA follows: TGCAGTGCGACAGGTCCCACTGAAGCTTTCTTT.

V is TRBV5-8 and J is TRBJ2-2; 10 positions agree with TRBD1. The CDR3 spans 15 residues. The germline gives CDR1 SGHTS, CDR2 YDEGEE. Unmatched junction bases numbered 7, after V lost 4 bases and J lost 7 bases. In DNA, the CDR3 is TGTGCCAGCAGCGCTCGGGACAGGGGCGTCGGGGAGCTGTTTTTT. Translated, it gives CASSARDRGVGELFF.

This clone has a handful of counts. The CDR3 region is CASSYGSGQLNTEAFF. For the CDR3, the DNA is TGTGCCAGCAGTTACGGTTCGGGTCAGCTGAACACTGAAGCTTTCTTT. V usage is TRBV6-5 and J usage is TRBJ1-1; no clear D. Germline CDR1 reads MNHEY; CDR2 reads SVGAGI. The CDR3 covers 16 residues. V was trimmed by 2 bases and J by 0 bases, leaving 13 bases between them.

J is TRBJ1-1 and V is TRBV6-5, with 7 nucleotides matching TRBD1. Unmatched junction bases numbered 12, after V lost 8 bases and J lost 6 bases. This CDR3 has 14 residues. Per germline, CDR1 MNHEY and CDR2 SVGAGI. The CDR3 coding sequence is TGTGCCAGCTCGGGTACAGGGGTGGGCGCTGAAGCTTTCTTT. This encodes CASSGTGVGAEAFF.

The CDR3 is CASTRYLGGQETQYF. The CDR3 bases are TGTGCCAGCACCCGATACCTCGGGGGCCAAGAGACCCAGTACTTC. J is TRBJ2-5 and V is TRBV9; D perhaps matches TRBD2 (6 bases). From germline, CDR1 is SGDLS and CDR2 YYNGEE. V lost 6 bases, J lost 1 base, and 16 bases lay in between. The CDR3 has 15 amino acids.

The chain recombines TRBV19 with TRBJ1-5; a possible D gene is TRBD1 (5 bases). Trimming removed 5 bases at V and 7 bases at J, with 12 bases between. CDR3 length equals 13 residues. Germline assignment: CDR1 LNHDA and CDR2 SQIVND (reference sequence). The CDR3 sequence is CASSPGLGQPQHF. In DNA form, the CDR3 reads TGTGCCAGTAGTCCAGGGTTGGGGCAGCCCCAGCATTTT.

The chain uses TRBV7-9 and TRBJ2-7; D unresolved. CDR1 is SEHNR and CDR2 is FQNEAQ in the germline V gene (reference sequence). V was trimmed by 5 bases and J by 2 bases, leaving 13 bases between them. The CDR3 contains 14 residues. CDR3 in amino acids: CASSPQGFTYEQYF. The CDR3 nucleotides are TGTGCCAGCAGCCCACAAGGGTTTACCTACGAGCAGTACTTC. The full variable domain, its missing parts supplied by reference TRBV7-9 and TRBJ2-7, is DTGVSQNPRHKITKRGQNVTFRCDPISEHNRLYWYRQTLGQGPEFLTYFQNEAQLEKSRLLSDRFSAERPKGSFSTLEIQRTEQGDSAMYLCASSPQGFTYEQYFGPGTRLTVT.

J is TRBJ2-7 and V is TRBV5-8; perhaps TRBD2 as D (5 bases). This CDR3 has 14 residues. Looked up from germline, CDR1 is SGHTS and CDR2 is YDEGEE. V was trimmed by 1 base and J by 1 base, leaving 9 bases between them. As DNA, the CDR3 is TGTGCCAGCAGCTTGAGCGGTCTGTCCTACGAGCAGTACTTC. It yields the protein CASSLSGLSYEQYF.

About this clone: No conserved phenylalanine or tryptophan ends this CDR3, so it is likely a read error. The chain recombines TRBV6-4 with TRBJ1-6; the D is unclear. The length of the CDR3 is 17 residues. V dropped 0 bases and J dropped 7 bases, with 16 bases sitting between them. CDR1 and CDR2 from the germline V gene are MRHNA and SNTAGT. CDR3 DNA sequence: TGTGCCAGCAGTGACTCGAGGTTACAGACTCAAAATTCACCCCTCCACCTT. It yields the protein CASSDSRLQTQNSPLHL.

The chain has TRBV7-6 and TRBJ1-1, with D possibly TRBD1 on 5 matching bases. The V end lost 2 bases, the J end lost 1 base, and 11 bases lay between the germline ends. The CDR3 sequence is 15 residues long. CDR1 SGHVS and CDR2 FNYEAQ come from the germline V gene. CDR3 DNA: TGTGCCAGCAGCTTATACGCAGGGTCGAACACTGAAGCTTTCTTT. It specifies CASSLYAGSNTEAFF. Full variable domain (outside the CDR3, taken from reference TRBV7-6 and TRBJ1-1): GAGVSQSPRYKVTKRGQDVALRCDPISGHVSLYWYRQALGQGPEFLTYFNYEAQQDKSGLPNDRFSAERPEGSISTLTIQRTEQRDSAMYRCASSLYAGSNTEAFFGQGTRLTVV.

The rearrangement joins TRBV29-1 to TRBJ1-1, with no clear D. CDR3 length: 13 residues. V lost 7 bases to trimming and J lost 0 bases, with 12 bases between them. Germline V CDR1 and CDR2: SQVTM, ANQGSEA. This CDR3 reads CSARRNMNTEAFF. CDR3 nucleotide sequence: TGCAGCGCCCGCAGAAACATGAACACTGAAGCTTTCTTT. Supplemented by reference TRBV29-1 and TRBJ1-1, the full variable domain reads SAVISQKPSRDICQRGTSLTIQCQVDSQVTMMFWYRQQPGQSLTLIATANQGSEATYESGFVIDKFPISRPNLTFSTLTVSNMSPEDSSIYLCSARRNMNTEAFFGQGTRLTVV.

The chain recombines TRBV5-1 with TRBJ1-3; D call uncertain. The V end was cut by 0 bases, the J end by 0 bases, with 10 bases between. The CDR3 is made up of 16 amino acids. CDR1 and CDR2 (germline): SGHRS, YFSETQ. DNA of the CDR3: TGCGCCAGCAGCTTGGTAGTCGGGGACTCTGGAAACACCATATATTTT. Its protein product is CASSLVVGDSGNTIYF.

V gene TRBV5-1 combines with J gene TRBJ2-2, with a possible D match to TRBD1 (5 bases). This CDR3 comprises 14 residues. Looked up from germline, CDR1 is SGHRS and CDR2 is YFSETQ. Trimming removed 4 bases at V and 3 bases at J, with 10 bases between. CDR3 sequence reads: CASSLLQDTGELFF. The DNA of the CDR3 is TGCGCCAGCAGCCTATTACAGGACACCGGGGAGCTGTTTTTT.

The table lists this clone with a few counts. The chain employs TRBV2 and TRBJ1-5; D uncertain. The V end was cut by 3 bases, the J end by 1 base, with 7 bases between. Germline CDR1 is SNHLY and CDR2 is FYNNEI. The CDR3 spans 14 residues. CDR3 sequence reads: CASSDRESNQPQHF. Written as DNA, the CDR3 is TGTGCCAGCAGTGATCGGGAGAGCAATCAGCCCCAGCATTTT.

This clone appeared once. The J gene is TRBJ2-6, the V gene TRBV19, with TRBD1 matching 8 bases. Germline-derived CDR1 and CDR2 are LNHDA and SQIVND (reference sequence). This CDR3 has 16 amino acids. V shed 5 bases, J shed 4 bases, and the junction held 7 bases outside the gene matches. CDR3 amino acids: CASSSRQGWGANVLTF. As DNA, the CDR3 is TGTGCCAGTAGTTCCCGACAGGGGTGGGGGGCCAACGTCCTGACTTTC.

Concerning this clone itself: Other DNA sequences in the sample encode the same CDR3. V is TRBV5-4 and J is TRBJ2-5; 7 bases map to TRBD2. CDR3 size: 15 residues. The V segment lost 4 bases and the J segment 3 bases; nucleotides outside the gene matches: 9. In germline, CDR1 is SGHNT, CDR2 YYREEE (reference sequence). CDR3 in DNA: TGTGCCAGCAGCCCGACTAGTGGGGGGGAAGAGACCCAGTACTTC. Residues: CASSPTSGGEETQYF.

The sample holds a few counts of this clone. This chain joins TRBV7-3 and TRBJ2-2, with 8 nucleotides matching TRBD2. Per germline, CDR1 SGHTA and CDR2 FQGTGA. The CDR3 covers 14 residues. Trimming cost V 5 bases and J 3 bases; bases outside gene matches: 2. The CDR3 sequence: CASSKGLDTGELFF. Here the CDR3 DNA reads TGTGCCAGCAGCAAGGGACTAGACACCGGGGAGCTGTTTTTT.

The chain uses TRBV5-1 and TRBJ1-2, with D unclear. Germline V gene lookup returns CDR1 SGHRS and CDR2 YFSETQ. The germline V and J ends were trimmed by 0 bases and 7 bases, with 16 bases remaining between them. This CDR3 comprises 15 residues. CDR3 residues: CASSLAVSLLGGYTF. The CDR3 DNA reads TGCGCCAGCAGCTTGGCCGTTTCCCTGCTAGGTGGCTACACCTTC.

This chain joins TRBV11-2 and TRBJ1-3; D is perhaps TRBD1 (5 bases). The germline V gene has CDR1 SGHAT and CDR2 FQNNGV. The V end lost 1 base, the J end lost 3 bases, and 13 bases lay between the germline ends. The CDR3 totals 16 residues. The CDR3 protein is CASSLAGRGVGNTIYF. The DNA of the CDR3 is TGTGCCAGCAGCTTAGCCGGACGGGGGGTTGGAAACACCATATATTTT.

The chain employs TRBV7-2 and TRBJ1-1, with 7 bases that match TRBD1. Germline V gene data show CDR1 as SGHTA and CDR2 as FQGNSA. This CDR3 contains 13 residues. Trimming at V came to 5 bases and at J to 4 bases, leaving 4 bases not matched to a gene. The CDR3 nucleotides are TGTGCCAGCAGCCCAGGGGGAGGCACTGAAGCTTTCTTT. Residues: CASSPGGGTEAFF.

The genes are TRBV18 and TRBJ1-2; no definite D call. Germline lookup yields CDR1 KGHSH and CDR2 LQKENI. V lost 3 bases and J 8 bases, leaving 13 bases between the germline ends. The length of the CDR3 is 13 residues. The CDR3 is CASSPDSAAGYTF. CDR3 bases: TGTGCCAGCTCACCGGATTCAGCGGCGGGCTACACCTTC.

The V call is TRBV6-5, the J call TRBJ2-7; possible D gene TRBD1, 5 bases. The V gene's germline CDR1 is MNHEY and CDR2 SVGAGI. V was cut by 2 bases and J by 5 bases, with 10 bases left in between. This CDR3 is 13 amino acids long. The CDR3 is CASSYDRSHEQYF. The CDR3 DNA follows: TGTGCCAGCAGTTACGACAGAAGCCACGAGCAGTACTTC.